This TCR beta chain was obtained from a study of blood T cell repertoires in COVID-19. Background on the study: T cells, B-cell-depleted T cells, or PBMCs provided the cDNA or gDNA that served as material.

V trimming: 6 bases; J trimming: 5 bases; junction bases outside the gene matches: 14. The CDR3 covers 17 residues. Germline assignment: CDR1 KGHSH and CDR2 LQKENI. Original data processing: The assay estimated nucleated cells by amplifying reference gene primers. Profiling relied on immunoSEQ multiplex PCR, and the TCRdb table lists in-frame clones only, not all of them. For V, J and clone size, that table is used; D and trimming come from the DNA. The table records hundreds of thousands of clones, around 87% of them present only once. Cohort 3 donors counted as recovered after two negative PCRs, clearance, or resolved symptoms.

The TCR originated in a woman aged 50 to 65 who had recovered from COVID-19. The genes are TRBV18 and TRBJ2-3; 10 nucleotides line up with TRBD2. The material sequenced was PBMCs or T cells enriched from blood (not recorded which). The CDR3, as DNA: TGTGCCAGCTCCAAGATTCTTAGCGGGAGGTCAGGAGATACGCAGTATTTT. Its translation is CASSKILSGRSGDTQYF. Full variable domain (outside the CDR3, taken from reference TRBV18 and TRBJ2-3): NAGVMQNPRHLVRRRGQEARLRCSPMKGHSHVYWYRQLPEEGLKFMVYLQKENIIDESGMPKERFSAEFPKEGPSILRIQQVVRGDSAAYFCASSKILSGRSGDTQYFGPGTRLTVL.